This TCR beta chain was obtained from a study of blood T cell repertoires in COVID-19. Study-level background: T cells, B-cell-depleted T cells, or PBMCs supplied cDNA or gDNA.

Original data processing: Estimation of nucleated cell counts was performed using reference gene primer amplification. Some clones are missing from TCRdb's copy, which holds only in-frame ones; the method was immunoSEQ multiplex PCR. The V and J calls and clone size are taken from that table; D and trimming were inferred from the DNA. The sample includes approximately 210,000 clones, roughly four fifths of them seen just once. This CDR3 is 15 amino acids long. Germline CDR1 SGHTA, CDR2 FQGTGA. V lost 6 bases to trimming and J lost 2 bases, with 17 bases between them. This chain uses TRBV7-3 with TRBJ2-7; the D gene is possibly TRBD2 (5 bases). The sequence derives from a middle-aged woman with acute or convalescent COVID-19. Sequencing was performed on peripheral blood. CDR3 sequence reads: CASSHFSRGTYEQYF. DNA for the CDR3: TGTGCCAGCAGTCATTTCTCCCGAGGGACCTACGAGCAGTACTTC.